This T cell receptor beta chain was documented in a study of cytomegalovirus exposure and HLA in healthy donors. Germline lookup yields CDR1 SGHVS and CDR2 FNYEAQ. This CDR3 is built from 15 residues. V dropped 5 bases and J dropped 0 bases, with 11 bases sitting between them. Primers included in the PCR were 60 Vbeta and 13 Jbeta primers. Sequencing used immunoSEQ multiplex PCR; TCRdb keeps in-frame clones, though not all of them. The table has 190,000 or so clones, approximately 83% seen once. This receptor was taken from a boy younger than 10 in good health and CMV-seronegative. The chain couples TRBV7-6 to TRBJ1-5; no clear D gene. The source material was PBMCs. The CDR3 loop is CASSLSSNSNQPQHF. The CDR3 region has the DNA TGTGCCAGCAGCCTTTCTAGCAATAGCAATCAGCCCCAGCATTTT. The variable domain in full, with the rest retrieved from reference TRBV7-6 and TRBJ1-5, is GAGVSQSPRYKVTKRGQDVALRCDPISGHVSLYWYRQALGQGPEFLTYFNYEAQQDKSGLPNDRFSAERPEGSISTLTIQRTEQRDSAMYRCASSLSSNSNQPQHFGDGTRLSIL.